This record concerns one T cell receptor beta chain sequence. These data originate in a study of T cell changes during pregnancy in multiple sclerosis. Germline V gives CDR1 SEHNR, CDR2 FQNEAQ (reference sequence). Losses at the gene ends were 5 bases for V and 4 bases for J; bases not matched to a gene: 9. CDR3 length: 15 amino acids. Measured with immunoSEQ multiplex PCR; TCRdb has only the in-frame clones, and not every one. The sample includes some 71,000 clones, 90% to 95% seen only once; the top ten take about 0.31%. The gene calls are TRBV7-9 and TRBJ1-1; TRBD1 aligns across 8 bases. This specimen was CD4+ T cells from peripheral blood mononuclear cells, taken in the third trimester of pregnancy. The TCR originated in a female donor in good health, enrolled as a control in a pregnancy study. CDR3 DNA sequence: TGTGCCAGCAGCCCCCAGACAGGGGTAAGCACTGAAGCTTTCTTT. Protein: CASSPQTGVSTEAFF. The full variable domain, in which reference TRBV7-9 and TRBJ1-1 provide the parts outside the CDR3, is DTGVSQNPRHKITKRGQNVTFRCDPISEHNRLYWYRQTLGQGPEFLTYFQNEAQLEKSRLLSDRFSAERPKGSFSTLEIQRTEQGDSAMYLCASSPQTGVSTEAFFGQGTRLTVV.